This T cell receptor (beta chain) was sequenced for a study of T-cell memory formation after mild COVID-19. Study findings and constraints: The second-wave clones peaking on day 37 were not confirmed as SARS-CoV-2-specific. Contracting clones localized mainly to CM and EM when CD4+ and mainly to EMRA when CD8+.

MiXCR, run by TCRdb on the 5' RACE reads, gives a single entry per CDR3 protein. The data show 300,000 to 400,000 distinct CDR3 sequences, over 10% seen once. The CDR3 extends over 19 amino acids. The germline V gene has CDR1 SGHTA and CDR2 FQGNSA. The ends lost 1 base at V and 0 bases at J; junction bases unmatched: 9. Comment on this clonotype: Its antigen is unknown.

This chain uses TRBV7-2 with TRBJ2-1, with 10 nucleotides matching TRBD2. The source material was PBMCs or a T cell subset sorted from them (not recorded which). This receptor was identified in a man between 18 and 35 years old who had mild COVID-19 (a few samples of this study predate the infection). Cell type and time point are not known. The CDR3 spells CASSLGRLAGAGSYNEQFF. CDR3 DNA sequence: TGTGCCAGCAGCTTAGGGCGGCTAGCGGGGGCCGGCTCCTACAATGAGCAGTTCTTC.